This TCR beta chain stems from a study of T cell responses to AZD1222 COVID-19 vaccine. Using immunoSEQ multiplex PCR, the repertoire was profiled, and TCRdb retains in-frame clones only, with some absent. The data contain about 150,000 clones, approximately 83% of them singletons. The CDR3 length is 14 residues. Germline-derived CDR1 and CDR2 are LNHDA and SQIVND (reference sequence). Trimming took 7 bases from V and 1 from J; bases not matched to a gene: 4. The starting material was peripheral blood, obtained on day 0 of AZD1222 vaccination. This clonotype was obtained from an adult in good health. The genes are TRBV19 and TRBJ2-5; TRBD2 aligns across 9 bases. The CDR3 here is CASMEAGGQETQYF. For the CDR3, the DNA is TGTGCCAGTATGGAAGCGGGGGGCCAAGAGACCCAGTACTTC.